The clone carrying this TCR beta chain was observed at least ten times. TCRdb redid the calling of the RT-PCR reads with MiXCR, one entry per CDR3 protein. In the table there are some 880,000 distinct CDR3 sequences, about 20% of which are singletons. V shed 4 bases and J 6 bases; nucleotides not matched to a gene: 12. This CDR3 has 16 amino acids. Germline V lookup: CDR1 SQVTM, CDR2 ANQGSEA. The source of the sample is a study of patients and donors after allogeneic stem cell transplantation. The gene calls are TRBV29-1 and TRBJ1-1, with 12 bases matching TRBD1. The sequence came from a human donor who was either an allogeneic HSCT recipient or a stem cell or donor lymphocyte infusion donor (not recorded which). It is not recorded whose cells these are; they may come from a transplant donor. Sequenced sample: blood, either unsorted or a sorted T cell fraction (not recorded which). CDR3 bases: TGCAGCGTTGTAAGGGACAGGGGGCTCCGGAGCGCTGAAGCTTTCTTT. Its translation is CSVVRDRGLRSAEAFF.